The 19 T cell receptor beta chains in this list originate from one sample, sequenced in a study of blood T cell repertoires in COVID-19. Assay: immunoSEQ multiplex PCR; the TCRdb copy retains only in-frame clones and omits some. This table holds 200,000 to 250,000 clones, around nine tenths found once. The sample taken for sequencing was PBMCs or T cells enriched from blood (not recorded which). The receptors shown here come from a woman aged 50 to 65 with acute COVID-19.

This clone was detected once. The V gene is TRBV20-1, the J gene TRBJ2-4; 7 bases align to TRBD2. From germline, CDR1 is DFQATT and CDR2 SNEGSKA (reference sequence). V was clipped by 3 bases and J by 3 bases; unmatched bases: 11. The CDR3 spans 16 residues. The CDR3 spells CSASLGGRRDKNIQYF. In DNA form, the CDR3 reads TGCAGTGCTAGTTTGGGGGGGAGGAGAGACAAAAACATTCAGTACTTC.

V usage is TRBV6-5 and J usage is TRBJ2-7; 8 bases line up with TRBD1. The CDR3 loop spans 15 amino acids. Germline V gene sequence: CDR1 MNHEY, CDR2 SVGAGI. V was pared by 6 bases and J by 3 bases, with 10 bases of the junction left unmatched. Here the CDR3 DNA reads TGTGCCAGCAGAATAACCGGGACAGGACACTACGAGCAGTACTTC. Translating gives CASRITGTGHYEQYF.

The chain recombines TRBV4-1 with TRBJ1-5; 12 nucleotides agree with TRBD1. Germline values: CDR1 MGHRA, CDR2 YSYEKL. V gave up 0 bases and J gave up 7 bases; unmatched junction bases: 7. The CDR3 loop spans 17 amino acids. The CDR3 coding sequence is TGCGCCAGCAGCCAAGATCCGGGACAGGGGGCGGAACAGCCCCAGCATTTT. It translates to CASSQDPGQGAEQPQHF.

Here the CDR3 reads CASSPRTGGYGYTF. The CDR3 DNA reads TGTGCCAGCAGCCCAAGGACAGGGGGCTATGGCTACACCTTC. The chain is built from TRBV7-9 and TRBJ1-2; 10 positions agree with TRBD1. The CDR3 contains 14 residues. Looked up from germline, CDR1 is SEHNR and CDR2 is FQNEAQ (reference sequence). V was clipped by 5 bases and J by 4 bases; unmatched bases: 4.

The V gene is TRBV18, the J gene TRBJ2-7, with TRBD1 matching 9 bases. The J segment lost 3 bases and the V segment lost 3 bases, leaving 6 bases of the junction unmatched. Looked up from germline, CDR1 is KGHSH and CDR2 is LQKENI. The CDR3 totals 15 residues. This chain's CDR3 is CASSPGTGPYYEQYF. The CDR3 DNA reads as TGTGCCAGCTCACCGGGGACAGGGCCTTACTACGAGCAGTACTTC.

The rearrangement joins TRBV28 to TRBJ2-7, with TRBD1 matching 8 bases. Germline loops: CDR1 MDHEN, CDR2 SYDVKM. This CDR3 contains 13 residues. V gave up 4 bases and J gave up 6 bases; unmatched junction bases: 5. CDR3 residues: CASSSGGRGEQYF. The CDR3 nucleotides read TGTGCCAGCAGTTCAGGGGGCCGGGGCGAGCAGTACTTC.

The chain couples TRBV7-2 to TRBJ1-1, with D possibly being TRBD1 (6 bases). V lost 5 bases and J lost 4, with 14 bases in between. In germline, CDR1 is SGHTA, CDR2 FQGNSA. The CDR3 sequence is 14 residues long. CDR3 in amino acids: CASSTGNQGTEAFF. The CDR3 DNA reads as TGTGCCAGCAGCACAGGGAATCAGGGCACTGAAGCTTTCTTT.

The chain joins TRBV15 to TRBJ2-5, with 9 bases aligning to TRBD1. The junction had 5 bases not matched to a gene; V was cut back by 3 bases and J by 3 bases. Germline V CDR1 and CDR2: LNHNV, YYDKDF (reference sequence). This CDR3 has 15 amino acids. For the CDR3, the DNA is TGTGCCACCAGCAGGGCCGGGACAGGGAAAGAGACCCAGTACTTC. Protein product: CATSRAGTGKETQYF.

The chain is built from TRBV7-2 and TRBJ1-5; the D is unclear. The CDR3 covers 15 residues. CDR1 is SGHTA, CDR2 FQGNSA, per germline. With 1 base removed from V and 4 bases from J, the gap between germline ends came to 11 bases. CDR3 nucleotide sequence: TGTGCCAGCAGCTTAGTTTCTCAGTTAAATCAGCCCCAGCATTTT. This codes for CASSLVSQLNQPQHF.

This clone appeared once. The rearrangement uses TRBV7-2 and TRBJ2-2; 7 positions agree with TRBD1. The CDR3 length is 15 residues. The V gene's germline CDR1 is SGHTA and CDR2 FQGNSA. The V segment lost 3 bases and the J segment 2 bases; nucleotides outside the gene matches: 3. This chain's CDR3 is CASSFRQGNTGELFF. The CDR3 coding sequence is TGTGCCAGCAGCTTTCGACAGGGAAACACCGGGGAGCTGTTTTTT.

The rearrangement links TRBV28 to TRBJ2-2; 7 nucleotides line up with TRBD2. CDR1 MDHEN and CDR2 SYDVKM come from the germline V gene. The length of the CDR3 is 16 residues. Trimming at V came to 9 bases and at J to 0 bases, leaving 10 bases not matched to a gene. The CDR3 sequence is CASRLPGLTNTGELFF. The DNA for the CDR3 is TGTGCCAGTCGTTTGCCGGGACTAACGAACACCGGGGAGCTGTTTTTT. Together with reference TRBV28 and TRBJ2-2, the CDR3 gives the full variable domain: DVKVTQSSRYLVKRTGEKVFLECVQDMDHENMFWYRQDPGLGLRLIYFSYDVKMKEKGDIPEGYSVSREKKERFSLILESASTNQTSMYLCASRLPGLTNTGELFFGEGSRLTVL.

This chain connects TRBV28 to TRBJ2-7; TRBD1 aligns across 7 bases. After removal of 8 bases from V and 7 bases from J, the junction contained 8 bases not matched to a gene. The CDR3 spans 12 residues. CDR1 is MDHEN, CDR2 SYDVKM, per germline. CDR3 loop: CASRTGRSEQYF. In DNA, the CDR3 is TGTGCCAGCCGGACAGGCCGGTCTGAGCAGTACTTC.

This rearrangement joins TRBV18 to TRBJ1-1; TRBD1 aligns across 9 bases. Unmatched junction bases numbered 6, after V lost 3 bases and J lost 7 bases. The CDR3 has 14 amino acids. Germline lookup yields CDR1 KGHSH and CDR2 LQKENI. The CDR3 nucleotides read TGTGCCAGCTCACCCGGGGACAGGGAGGTTGAAGCTTTCTTT. Its protein product is CASSPGDREVEAFF.

This clone was counted once. The J gene is TRBJ1-6, the V gene TRBV7-9; TRBD1 might be the D (5 bases). Trimming cost V 2 bases and J 7 bases, with 12 bases left between them. The CDR3 extends over 15 amino acids. Germline CDR1 and CDR2: SEHNR and FQNEAQ (reference sequence). CDR3 sequence (DNA): TGTGCCAGCAGCTTAAGGGGACTCCTAAATTCACCCCTCCACTTT. This sequence encodes CASSLRGLLNSPLHF.

This chain uses TRBV5-1 with TRBJ2-1; TRBD2 is a possible D gene (6 bases). V was cut by 4 bases and J by 0 bases, with 11 bases left in between. Germline-derived CDR1 and CDR2 are SGHRS and YFSETQ. The CDR3 covers 15 residues. CDR3 sequence: CASSGRESSYNEQFF. The CDR3, as DNA: TGCGCCAGCAGCGGGCGGGAAAGCTCCTACAATGAGCAGTTCTTC. The variable domain in full, with the rest retrieved from reference TRBV5-1 and TRBJ2-1, is KAGVTQTPRYLIKTRGQQVTLSCSPISGHRSVSWYQQTPGQGLQFLFEYFSETQRNKGNFPGRFSGRQFSNSRSEMNVSTLELGDSALYLCASSGRESSYNEQFFGPGTRLTVL.

This clone was counted once. The chain joins TRBV5-1 to TRBJ2-2; 7 positions agree with TRBD2. The CDR3 is 15 amino acids. Germline loops: CDR1 SGHRS, CDR2 YFSETQ. Trimming cost V 4 bases and J 1 base; bases outside gene matches: 4. The CDR3 loop is CASSQIAGNTGELFF. In DNA form, the CDR3 reads TGCGCCAGCAGCCAAATAGCGGGGAACACCGGGGAGCTGTTTTTT.

This clone occurred a few times. The gene calls are TRBV4-1 and TRBJ1-1, with a tentative D call TRBD1 (5 bases). V was trimmed by 2 bases and J by 0 bases, leaving 13 bases between them. Looked up from germline, CDR1 is MGHRA and CDR2 is YSYEKL. This CDR3 is built from 16 residues. CDR3 region: CASSQTITGLNTEAFF. In nucleotides, the CDR3 is TGCGCCAGCAGCCAAACGATAACAGGATTGAACACTGAAGCTTTCTTT.

This rearrangement joins TRBV7-8 to TRBJ2-7; 9 bases match TRBD1. The germline V gene has CDR1 SGHVS and CDR2 FQNEAQ. Germline trimming cut 5 bases from V and 5 bases from J; bases unmatched to any gene: 10. The length of the CDR3 is 15 residues. CDR3 DNA: TGTGCCAGCAGCCGACCTCCGGGACAGGGTCACGAGCAGTACTTC. It translates to CASSRPPGQGHEQYF. The full variable domain, rest sourced from reference TRBV7-8 and TRBJ2-7, is GAGVSQSPRYKVAKRGQDVALRCDPISGHVSLFWYQQALGQGPEFLTYFQNEAQLDKSGLPSDRFFAERPEGSVSTLKIQRTQQEDSAVYLCASSRPPGQGHEQYFGPGTRLTVT.

V usage is TRBV12-3 or TRBV12-4 and J usage is TRBJ1-1, with D unresolved. The CDR3 is 12 residues long. Trimming pared 3 bases from V and 8 bases from J, leaving 10 bases between. CDR3: CASSFGSWEAFF. CDR3 bases: TGTGCCAGCAGTTTTGGCTCTTGGGAAGCTTTCTTT.